These T cell receptor beta chains were read from a single sample in a study of T cells after yellow fever vaccination. TCRdb reprocessed the 5' RACE reads with MiXCR, giving one entry per CDR3 protein. The repertoire holds about 60,000 distinct CDR3 sequences, with around 7% as singletons. The sample was CD8+ T cells sorted from PBMCs, taken on the day of the first yellow fever vaccination. The receptor source for this set is a young man who received the YFV17D yellow fever vaccine. CDR3s include the opening cysteine and the closing phenylalanine or tryptophan. D genes are given only for firm matches. Rows may omit the clone size; those that give it use once, few, many or a size class.

>TRBV19|TRBJ1-5|few|TRBD1
CASSGTGARSQPQHF
TGTGCCAGTAGTGGGACAGGGGCGCGTAGTCAGCCCCAGCATTTT
>TRBV4-1|TRBJ1-1|many|NA
CASSQDLLEAFF
TGCGCCAGCAGCCAGGATCTCCTCGAAGCTTTCTTT
>TRBV9|TRBJ1-3|few|TRBD1
CASSVRQGADTIYF
TGTGCCAGCAGCGTACGACAGGGGGCAGACACCATATATTTT
>TRBV12-3/TRBV12-4|TRBJ1-4|few|NA
CASSSHRVPNEKLFF
TGTGCCAGCAGTTCCCACAGGGTACCTAATGAAAAACTGTTTTTT
>TRBV5-1|TRBJ2-3|many|NA
CASAGGHTDTQYF
TGCGCCAGCGCCGGCGGTCACACAGATACGCAGTATTTT
>TRBV6-5|TRBJ2-7|many|NA
CASSQTTSGYEQYF
TGTGCCAGCAGTCAGACTACCAGCGGGTACGAGCAGTACTTC
>TRBV6-5|TRBJ2-1|NA|TRBD2
CASSYLRAGNSYNEQFF
TGTGCCAGCAGTTATCTCCGAGCGGGGAACTCCTACAATGAGCAGTTCTTC
>TRBV5-1|TRBJ1-4|many|TRBD1
CASSLAGDSNEKLFF
TGCGCCAGCAGCTTGGCGGGGGACAGCAATGAAAAACTGTTTTTT
>TRBV5-6|TRBJ1-2|many|NA
CASSLRSLIYGYTF
TGTGCCAGCAGCTTGCGATCATTGATCTATGGCTACACCTTC
>TRBV29-1|TRBJ1-1|NA|NA
CSVEAGLDHPEAFF
TGCAGCGTTGAAGCAGGGCTGGATCATCCTGAAGCTTTCTTT
>TRBV6-2/TRBV6-3|TRBJ1-3|NA|NA
CASDSGNTIYF
TGTGCCAGCGACTCTGGAAACACCATATATTTT
>TRBV29-1|TRBJ2-7|NA|NA
CSVPEGGGQYF
TGCAGCGTGCCGGAGGGGGGTGGGCAGTACTTC
>TRBV18|TRBJ2-5|many|TRBD1
CASSPGTAQETQYF
TGTGCCAGCTCGCCCGGGACAGCCCAAGAGACCCAGTACTTC
>TRBV4-3|TRBJ2-5|few|NA
CASSQDSGVYETQYF
TGCGCCAGCAGCCAAGATTCTGGAGTTTATGAGACCCAGTACTTC
>TRBV24-1|TRBJ1-5|many|NA
CATSVGGSQPQHF
TGTGCCACCAGTGTCGGGGGTAGCCAGCCCCAGCATTTT
>TRBV4-1|TRBJ2-4|many|NA
CASSQDLYGRNIQYF
TGCGCCAGCAGCCAAGATTTGTATGGGAGAAACATTCAGTACTTC
>TRBV25-1|TRBJ2-5|NA|NA
CASSEYTEGETQYF
TGTGCCAGCAGTGAATATACGGAGGGGGAGACCCAGTACTTC
>TRBV5-1|TRBJ2-3|many|NA
CASSLGTLAIPDTQYF
TGCGCCAGCAGCCTAGGGACTCTAGCCATTCCAGATACGCAGTATTTT
>TRBV29-1|TRBJ2-4|few|NA
CSVVENRNLDIQYF
TGCAGCGTTGTGGAGAACCGGAATTTGGACATTCAGTACTTC
>TRBV4-1|TRBJ2-1|many|NA
CASALFGGPDNEQFF
TGCGCCAGCGCCCTTTTCGGGGGCCCTGACAATGAGCAGTTCTTC
>TRBV7-3|TRBJ2-3|many|TRBD2
CASSLIPSSGGASGDTQYF
TGTGCCAGCAGCTTAATCCCGTCTAGCGGGGGGGCCTCGGGAGATACGCAGTATTTT
>TRBV27|TRBJ2-3|few|NA
CASSLYLTGPNTDTQYF
TGTGCCAGCAGTTTATACCTAACCGGGCCGAACACCGATACGCAGTATTTT
>TRBV29-1|TRBJ1-4|few|NA
CSAGTAATNEKLFF
TGCAGCGCCGGGACCGCAGCAACTAATGAAAAACTGTTTTTT
>TRBV4-1|TRBJ2-7|few|TRBD2
CASSQVLGGVYEQYF
TGCGCCAGCAGCCAAGTACTCGGGGGGGTATACGAGCAGTACTTC
>TRBV4-1|TRBJ2-7|many|NA
CASSQFRDREQYF
TGCGCCAGCAGCCAATTCAGGGACCGCGAGCAGTACTTC
>TRBV7-9|TRBJ1-2|few|NA
CASSLFGGNVYGYTF
TGTGCCAGCAGCCTTTTCGGGGGTAATGTCTATGGCTACACCTTC
>TRBV5-6|TRBJ1-5|few|NA
CASSSHRGYIQIYNQPQHF
TGTGCCAGCAGCTCCCATCGGGGCTATATCCAAATCTACAATCAGCCCCAGCATTTT
>TRBV5-6|TRBJ2-1|many|NA
CASSPWGSSNEQFF
TGTGCCAGCAGCCCTTGGGGTTCATCCAATGAGCAGTTCTTC
>TRBV12-3/TRBV12-4|TRBJ1-1|few|TRBD1
CASKTGGAEAFF
TGTGCCAGCAAGACAGGGGGCGCTGAAGCTTTCTTT
>TRBV28|TRBJ2-7|many|NA
CASSLGYDSYEQYF
TGTGCCAGCAGTTTAGGGTACGATTCCTACGAGCAGTACTTC